This TCR beta chain was documented in a study of STAT5B mutations in CD4+ large granular lymphocyte leukemia. Study in general: Among healthy donors, a particular HLA allele went with more CDR3 'QG' motifs.

As concerns this clone: Its specificity is not known.

Profiling relied on immunoSEQ multiplex PCR, and the TCRdb table lists in-frame clones only, not all of them. Here the sample spans 25,000 to 30,000 clones, approximately 81% being singletons. CDR3 length: 15 amino acids. Trimming stripped 5 bases from V and 4 bases from J, with 16 bases between. The germline CDR1 and CDR2 sequences are SGHRS and YFSETQ. The study's findings and limits: 8/27 top patient clones versus 2/35 control clones were TRBV06-family. Patient CD4-sorted repertoires stayed more clonal than healthy ones after leukemic-clone removal.

V and J are TRBV5-1 and TRBJ2-1; maybe TRBD1 (6 bases). The specimen sequenced was CD4+ T cells from blood buffy coats. The clonotype comes from a human donor in good health. The CDR3 DNA is TGCGCCAGCAGTCCAACAGGGTTTAATTACAATGAGCAGTTCTTC. Its protein is CASSPTGFNYNEQFF.